A single sample gave rise to the 5 T cell receptor beta chains below, sequenced in a study of preoperative IRX-2 immunotherapy in early breast cancer. TCRdb keeps only in-frame clones here, not all; method: immunoSEQ multiplex PCR. The repertoire holds 95,000 to 100,000 clones, with just over 85% as singletons. Noted treatment: preoperative locoregional IRX-2 cytokine immunotherapy. The sample in question was tumor tissue, obtained after IRX-2 immunotherapy. These receptor sequences come from a human donor with breast cancer.

This clone was seen a handful of times. The chain joins TRBV15 to TRBJ2-5, with 10 bases fitting TRBD1. Germline values: CDR1 LNHNV, CDR2 YYDKDF (reference sequence). Trimming at V came to 5 bases and at J to 5 bases, leaving 8 bases not matched to a gene. The CDR3 runs 15 residues. CDR3 DNA sequence: TGTGCCACCAGCCGGGGGACAGGGGTAAAGGAGACCCAGTACTTC. Its translation: CATSRGTGVKETQYF.

J is TRBJ1-5 and V is TRBV15; D call uncertain. Germline loops: CDR1 LNHNV, CDR2 YYDKDF (reference sequence). This CDR3 spans 16 amino acids. Trimming removed 0 bases at V and 0 bases at J, with 9 bases between. The CDR3 sequence: CATSRDSRASNQPQHF. Here the CDR3 DNA reads TGTGCCACCAGCAGAGATTCTCGGGCTAGCAATCAGCCCCAGCATTTT.

The gene calls are TRBV12-5 and TRBJ1-5; a possible D gene is TRBD1 (5 bases). Germline values: CDR1 LGHNT, CDR2 FRNRAP. V was trimmed by 8 bases and J by 3 bases, leaving 11 bases between them. The CDR3 totals 13 residues. The CDR3 loop reads CASKWGFNQPQHF. The CDR3 coding sequence is TGTGCTAGTAAATGGGGGTTCAATCAGCCCCAGCATTTT. Full variable domain (missing parts from reference TRBV12-5 and TRBJ1-5): DARVTQTPRHKVTEMGQEVTMRCQPILGHNTVFWYRQTMMQGLELLAYFRNRAPLDDSGMPKDRFSAEMPDATLATLKIQPSEPRDSAVYFCASKWGFNQPQHFGDGTRLSIL.

This clone came up many times. The chain links TRBV6-8 to TRBJ2-6; D not certain. Trimming cost V 6 bases and J 1 base, with 7 bases left between them. Germline CDR1 and CDR2: MNHGY and SAAAGT. This CDR3 spans 14 amino acids. CDR3 coding DNA: TGTGCCAGCAGCAAGCTATCTGGGGCCAACGTCCTGACTTTC. Translation gives CASSKLSGANVLTF.

The chain is built from TRBV5-1 and TRBJ1-5; the D gene is possibly TRBD1 (6 bases). Trimming removed 1 base from V and 7 bases from J, with 12 bases in between. Germline lookup yields CDR1 SGHRS and CDR2 YFSETQ. This CDR3 has 14 residues. CDR3 sequence (DNA): TGCGCCAGCAGCTTGATCGGGGGCGGGCAGCCCCAGCATTTT. It translates to CASSLIGGGQPQHF.